This T cell receptor (beta chain) was recovered during a study of OX40 agonist ivuxolimab in advanced cancers. Using immunoSEQ multiplex PCR, the repertoire was profiled, and TCRdb retains in-frame clones only, with some absent. There are tens of thousands of clones in the sample; approximately 85% occur only once, and about 3.2% lies in the top ten. Germline-derived CDR1 and CDR2 are MNHEY and SVGAGI. The CDR3 has 13 amino acids. The V gene lost 9 bases and the J gene lost 0 bases, with 12 bases spanning the gap. With baseline, cycle 4 day 1, and cycle 7 day 1 as timepoints, blood was sampled. The sample consisted of CD4+ or CD8+ T cells sorted from blood, taken in a trial of the OX40 agonist ivuxolimab. The TCR comes from an adult with an advanced solid tumor such as melanoma, head and neck, liver or kidney cancer. The chain uses TRBV6-5 and TRBJ2-7, with D possibly matching TRBD1 (6 bases). CDR3 protein: CASAHRASYEQYF. The CDR3 nucleotides are TGTGCCAGTGCCCACAGGGCCTCCTACGAGCAGTACTTC.